A selection of T cell receptor beta chains follows, all from one sample in a study of CD8+ T cells in alopecia areata. TCRdb's copy holds only in-frame clones and misses some; the assay was immunoSEQ multiplex PCR. The data show roughly 220,000 clones, with roughly two fifths seen just once and around 0.48% held by the top ten. The source was CD4+ T cells sorted from blood, collected at roughly week 30, from a patient treated with tofacitinib. These TCRs come from a human donor with alopecia areata. CDR3s include the opening cysteine and the closing phenylalanine or tryptophan. The D gene is left open where the match is weak. Not all rows give a size; the values are once, few, many and, for expanded clones, a class.

j_call v_call d_call clone_size cdr3_aa cdr3_nt
TRBJ2-1 TRBV11-2 TRBD1 - CASSPTGDEQFF TGTGCCAGCAGTCCTACAGGGGATGAGCAGTTCTTC
TRBJ2-3 TRBV1 - once CTSRGLSDTQYF TGCACCAGCCGGGGCCTCTCAGATACGCAGTATTTT
TRBJ2-3 TRBV10-3 - few CAISVRGGVVGTDTQYF TGTGCCATCAGTGTGAGGGGGGGTGTGGTTGGCACAGATACGCAGTATTTT
TRBJ2-7 TRBV29-1 TRBD2 - CSVMEREVHEQYF TGCAGCGTCATGGAGCGGGAGGTCCACGAGCAGTACTTC
TRBJ2-2 TRBV5-1 TRBD1 - CASARAGGTNTGELFF TGCGCCAGCGCCCGAGCAGGGGGAACGAACACCGGGGAGCTGTTTTTT
TRBJ2-1 TRBV4-1 TRBD2 - CASSRAGTSGNEQFF TGCGCCAGCAGCCGCGCCGGGACTAGCGGGAATGAGCAGTTCTTC
TRBJ2-7 TRBV11-2 TRBD1 - CASSSTGREQYF TGTGCCAGCAGCTCGACAGGGCGAGAGCAGTACTTC
TRBJ1-2 TRBV2 TRBD1 - CASSTPTGGRRGYTF TGTGCCAGCAGTACACCGACAGGGGGTCGTAGGGGCTACACCTTC
TRBJ2-7 TRBV5-1 - - CASSLGGYEQYF TGCGCCAGCAGCTTGGGTGGGTACGAGCAGTACTTC
TRBJ2-7 TRBV6-5 TRBD1 - CASSLGQGRAYEQYF TGTGCCAGCAGTCTCGGACAGGGGAGGGCCTACGAGCAGTACTTC
TRBJ2-1 TRBV29-1 TRBD1 - CSVVGQGLMNEQFF TGCAGCGTCGTGGGACAGGGCTTGATGAATGAGCAGTTCTTC
TRBJ2-3 TRBV7-2 - - CASSLLGTDTQYF TGTGCCAGCAGCTTACTGGGAACAGATACGCAGTATTTT
TRBJ2-4 TRBV4-2 - - CASRRHSENIQYF TGTGCCAGCAGACGGCATTCGGAAAACATTCAGTACTTC
TRBJ1-5 TRBV4-1 - - CASSQDGGLGNQPQHF TGCGCCAGCAGCCAAGATGGGGGGCTCGGCAATCAGCCCCAGCATTTT
TRBJ1-1 TRBV2 - - CASRTNVVGGAEAFF TGTGCCAGCAGAACTAACGTCGTAGGGGGTGCTGAAGCTTTCTTT
TRBJ2-6 TRBV29-1 - - CSASGASGANVLTF TGCAGCGCTTCTGGGGCCTCTGGGGCCAACGTCCTGACTTTC
TRBJ1-1 TRBV29-1 - few CSVDRRDTEAFF TGCAGCGTCGACAGGCGGGACACTGAAGCTTTCTTT
TRBJ1-1 TRBV2 TRBD1 few CASRPRGPDTEAFF TGTGCCAGCAGACCGAGGGGGCCCGACACTGAAGCTTTCTTT
TRBJ2-7 TRBV4-1 - - CASSQGWLVNEQYF TGCGCCAGCAGCCAAGGGTGGCTAGTCAACGAGCAGTACTTC
TRBJ1-5 TRBV7-2 - few CASSWAGAAGNQPQHF TGTGCCAGCAGCTGGGCGGGGGCCGCTGGAAATCAGCCCCAGCATTTT
TRBJ2-5 TRBV29-1 TRBD1 many CSSRTGETQYF TGCAGTTCGAGGACAGGAGAGACCCAGTACTTC
TRBJ1-1 TRBV18 TRBD1 - CASSTQGDTEAFF TGTGCCAGCTCAACACAGGGGGACACTGAAGCTTTCTTT
TRBJ2-3 TRBV27 - - CASSLRGQPRGTQYF TGTGCCAGCAGTTTACGGGGGCAGCCCCGGGGGACGCAGTATTTT
TRBJ1-2 TRBV28 TRBD1 - CASSRGQANYGYTF TGTGCCAGCAGCCGCGGACAGGCTAACTATGGCTACACCTTC
TRBJ2-3 TRBV6-6 - - CASTIGPSTDTQYF TGTGCCAGCACCATTGGTCCATCCACAGATACGCAGTATTTT
TRBJ1-3 TRBV6-5 - few CATSPQGRGNTIYF TGTGCCACTTCTCCACAGGGAAGGGGAAACACCATATATTTT
TRBJ2-4 TRBV11-2 - - CASSLDGRGQSLGIQYF TGTGCCAGCAGCTTAGATGGGAGGGGACAATCGTTAGGCATTCAGTACTTC
TRBJ1-2 TRBV2 TRBD1 few CASINRDSNYGYTF TGTGCCAGCATCAACCGGGACAGCAACTATGGCTACACCTTC
TRBJ2-7 TRBV5-1 - - CASSLADQLNSYEQYF TGCGCCAGCAGCTTGGCCGACCAGCTAAACTCCTACGAGCAGTACTTC
TRBJ1-1 TRBV9 - - CASSAIPGGTEAFF TGTGCCAGCAGCGCGATCCCGGGGGGCACTGAAGCTTTCTTT
TRBJ1-5 TRBV7-9 - few CASSPTSGQPQHF TGTGCCAGCAGCCCAACGTCGGGTCAGCCCCAGCATTTT
TRBJ2-7 TRBV6-5 TRBD1 - CASSLDRGSYEQYF TGTGCCAGCAGCTTGGACAGGGGCTCCTACGAGCAGTACTTC
TRBJ1-5 TRBV30 - - CAWSAGGNQPQHF TGTGCCTGGAGTGCGGGGGGCAATCAGCCCCAGCATTTT
TRBJ1-2 TRBV5-1 - once CASSWMLGDYGYTF TGCGCCAGCAGCTGGATGCTGGGGGACTATGGCTACACCTTC
TRBJ2-7 TRBV11-2 TRBD2 - CASSSLSGRSYEQYF TGTGCCAGCAGCTCCTTAAGCGGGAGGTCCTACGAGCAGTACTTC
TRBJ1-2 TRBV19 - few CASSTGRINYGYTF TGTGCCAGTAGTACCGGACGGATTAACTATGGCTACACCTTC
TRBJ2-5 TRBV30 - - CAWSGPRTQYF TGTGCCTGGAGTGGACCCCGGACCCAGTACTTC
TRBJ1-2 TRBV9 TRBD1 few CASSVGQALRYGYTF TGTGCCAGCAGCGTTGGACAGGCACTTAGGTATGGCTACACCTTC
TRBJ2-1 TRBV6-5 - - CASSYHPDRNNEQFF TGTGCCAGCAGTTACCACCCTGACAGGAACAATGAGCAGTTCTTC
TRBJ2-1 TRBV5-1 - - CASSSGTPYNEQFF TGCGCCAGCAGCTCCGGGACCCCTTACAATGAGCAGTTCTTC
TRBJ2-7 TRBV27 - many CASSSYRTHEQYF TGTGCCAGCAGTTCATATAGGACACACGAGCAGTACTTC
TRBJ2-7 TRBV29-1 TRBD1 few CSVAGTGGTQAPYEQYF TGCAGCGTGGCCGGGACAGGGGGCACTCAAGCCCCCTACGAGCAGTACTTC
TRBJ2-7 TRBV6-5 TRBD1 - CASSYASGGREQYF TGTGCCAGCAGTTACGCGTCAGGGGGCAGAGAGCAGTACTTC
TRBJ1-5 TRBV4-2 - - CASSQDGGGWDQPQHF TGTGCCAGCAGCCAAGATGGAGGGGGTTGGGATCAGCCCCAGCATTTT
TRBJ1-2 TRBV2 TRBD1 once CASSEAGTGSGYTF TGTGCCAGCAGTGAAGCGGGGACAGGTTCTGGCTACACCTTC
TRBJ1-5 TRBV7-9 - - CASSVDAVQPQHF TGTGCCAGCAGCGTGGACGCGGTTCAGCCCCAGCATTTT
TRBJ1-5 TRBV29-1 - - CSGVNQPQHF TGCAGCGGGGTCAATCAGCCCCAGCATTTT
TRBJ2-7 TRBV7-8 - - CASSILTPSEQYF TGTGCCAGCAGCATCCTGACACCCTCGGAGCAGTACTTC
TRBJ1-6 TRBV4-2 - - CASSQDPWDDGSPLHF TGTGCCAGCAGCCAAGATCCCTGGGACGATGGATCACCCCTCCACTTT
TRBJ1-2 TRBV7-2 - - CASSQRDNPGYTF TGTGCCAGCAGCCAACGGGACAATCCGGGCTACACCTTC
TRBJ1-5 TRBV30 - - CAWKEGGGNNQPQHF TGTGCCTGGAAGGAGGGCGGGGGGAATAATCAGCCCCAGCATTTT
TRBJ1-2 TRBV27 - few CASSPDNGVYGYTF TGTGCCAGCAGTCCGGACAATGGAGTCTATGGCTACACCTTC
TRBJ1-4 TRBV15 TRBD1 many CATSREGQGEKLFF TGTGCCACCAGCAGGGAAGGACAGGGTGAAAAACTGTTTTTT
TRBJ1-4 TRBV14 - few CASSQDGTGQKLFF TGTGCCAGCAGCCAAGACGGGACCGGGCAAAAACTGTTTTTT
TRBJ2-5 TRBV11-2 TRBD2 few CASSLLSGGARETQYF TGTGCCAGCAGCCTCCTTAGCGGGGGGGCCCGAGAGACCCAGTACTTC